The 24 T cell receptor beta chains listed next were all sequenced from one sample in a study of beta chain features in type 1 diabetes (dated by TCRdb to the late 2010s). The library came from the immunoSEQ multiplex PCR assay. The entire amount of isolated RNA was reverse transcribed using the High Capacity cDNA Reverse Transcription Kit, so the sequenced TCRB transcripts were expressed ones. In TCRdb, the immuneACCESS table is reduced to in-frame sequences with V and J assigned. These tables do not hold every clone; where another copy was compared, an unresolved V gene accounts for under half, and the others remain unexplained. In this sample the table shows approximately 200,000 clones, 9.6% of which occur a single time. The ten largest clones add up to less than 0.035% of the sample. The specimen sequenced was naive CD4+ T cells from blood. The label giving this sample's cell subset or site can be read as: true naive CD4+ T cells. These receptors were taken from a woman between 18 and 30 years old in good health.

The V and J genes are TRBV19 and TRBJ2-7; a weak D match, TRBD1 (6 bases). From germline, CDR1 is LNHDA and CDR2 SQIVND (reference sequence). The CDR3 sequence is 17 residues long. V was cut by 6 bases and J by 1 base, with 22 bases left in between. CDR3 nucleotides: TGTGCCAGTAGCTCATTCCCCGGACAGCTTGGGTCCTACGAGCAGTACTTC. Protein product: CASSSFPGQLGSYEQYF.

This clone has a handful of counts. The gene calls are TRBV30 and TRBJ2-7, with D maybe TRBD1 (5 bases). Trimming stripped 3 bases from V and 3 bases from J, with 15 bases between. Germline V gene sequence: CDR1 GTSNPN, CDR2 SVGIG (reference sequence). The CDR3 length is 14 residues. CDR3 nucleotide sequence: TGTGCCTGGAGCCCCCCAGGGCTCAACTACGAGCAGTACTTC. Translated, it gives CAWSPPGLNYEQYF.

The chain employs TRBV11-2 and TRBJ2-1; possibly TRBD1 for D (6 bases). V was pared by 3 bases and J by 5 bases, with 11 bases between. This CDR3 region has 14 residues. Germline loops: CDR1 SGHAT, CDR2 FQNNGV. CDR3 DNA sequence: TGTGCCAGCAGCTTCAACAGGGCGGACAATGAGCAGTTCTTC. This encodes CASSFNRADNEQFF.

This clone was recorded a few times. The chain links TRBV5-6 to TRBJ2-7; no definite D call. Germline CDR1 reads SGHDT; CDR2 reads YYEEEE. The CDR3 has 15 residues. Trimming left V 3 bases short and J 7 bases short, with 20 bases between. The CDR3 sequence: CASSSLAVPTGEQYF. The CDR3 DNA reads TGTGCCAGCAGCTCCTTGGCAGTTCCCACCGGGGAGCAGTACTTC.

The chain joins TRBV18 to TRBJ1-1; 8 nucleotides agree with TRBD1. This CDR3 comprises 16 residues. Germline V gene lookup returns CDR1 KGHSH and CDR2 LQKENI. J gave up 2 bases and V 0 bases, and 5 bases lay outside the gene matches. CDR3 bases: TGTGCCAGCTCACCACCGTCAACAGGGGGAAACACTGAAGCTTTCTTT. This translates into CASSPPSTGGNTEAFF.

This clone was seen a handful of times. The chain carries TRBV7-2 and TRBJ1-5; D may be TRBD1 (6 bases). With 6 bases removed from V and 7 bases from J, the gap between germline ends came to 19 bases. The CDR3 has 15 amino acids. Germline V gene data show CDR1 as SGHTA and CDR2 as FQGNSA. CDR3 amino acids: CASSWFQGRDQPQHF. CDR3 nucleotides: TGTGCCAGCAGTTGGTTCCAGGGGAGGGACCAGCCCCAGCATTTT.

This clone was seen a handful of times. The CDR3 is CASRLAGGTDTQYF. The DNA for the CDR3 is TGTGCCAGCAGGTTAGCGGGGGGCACAGATACGCAGTATTTT. The chain joins TRBV4-2 to TRBJ2-3, with TRBD2 matching 9 bases. The junction had 2 bases not matched to a gene; V was cut back by 6 bases and J by 1 base. Per the germline V gene, CDR1 is LGHNA and CDR2 is YNFKEQ. The CDR3 sequence is 14 residues long.

V gene TRBV19 combines with J gene TRBJ1-1; a possible D gene is TRBD1 (6 bases). The CDR3 loop spans 12 amino acids. Trimming shortened V by 8 bases and J by 4 bases, and 11 bases separated the two germline ends. Germline V gives CDR1 LNHDA, CDR2 SQIVND (reference sequence). CDR3: CASRRGGTEAFF. The CDR3 bases are TGTGCCAGTCGAAGAGGGGGCACTGAAGCTTTCTTT.

The chain employs TRBV7-2 and TRBJ1-6, with a possible D match to TRBD1 (5 bases). Germline-derived CDR1 and CDR2 are SGHTA and FQGNSA. The CDR3 loop spans 17 amino acids. Trimming left V 2 bases short and J 9 bases short, with 20 bases between. The CDR3 reads CASSLWPPQGGSSPLHF. CDR3 in DNA: TGTGCCAGCAGCTTATGGCCGCCCCAGGGTGGAAGTTCACCCCTCCACTTT.

The rearrangement joins TRBV11-2 to TRBJ1-2; tentatively, D is TRBD1 (5 bases). The V and J ends lost 6 bases and 3 bases respectively, with 8 bases between them. Germline V gene sequence: CDR1 SGHAT, CDR2 FQNNGV. CDR3 size: 12 residues. The CDR3 coding sequence is TGTGCCAGCAGTCCAGGGCACTATGGCTACACCTTC. Amino acids: CASSPGHYGYTF.

The V and J genes are TRBV5-1 and TRBJ2-6; possibly TRBD1 for D (6 bases). The germline CDR1 and CDR2 sequences are SGHRS and YFSETQ. V lost 2 bases, J lost 4 bases, and 10 bases lay in between. CDR3 size: 15 residues. CDR3 sequence: CASSLRGTGANVLTF. CDR3 nucleotides: TGCGCCAGCAGCTTAAGGGGGACCGGGGCCAACGTCCTGACTTTC.

The chain has TRBV27 and TRBJ2-7; no clear D. CDR1 is MNHEY, CDR2 SMNVEV, per germline (reference sequence). Trimming removed 5 bases at V and 0 bases at J, with 17 bases between. This CDR3 spans 16 amino acids. CDR3 DNA sequence: TGTGCCAGCAGTCGTAGTAGAAGCGTCGACTCCTACGAGCAGTACTTC. Translation: CASSRSRSVDSYEQYF.

There are a few counts of this clone. The rearrangement joins TRBV15 to TRBJ2-7, with 8 bases fitting TRBD1. The germline V gene encodes CDR1 LNHNV and CDR2 YYDKDF (reference sequence). The V segment lost 3 bases and the J segment 3 bases; nucleotides outside the gene matches: 13. The CDR3 loop spans 17 amino acids. CDR3 amino acids: CATSSASTGTGGYEQYF. In nucleotides, the CDR3 is TGTGCCACCAGCAGCGCATCAACCGGGACAGGCGGCTACGAGCAGTACTTC.

The chain recombines TRBV4-1 with TRBJ1-5; 7 nucleotides match TRBD1. The CDR3 sequence is 19 residues long. The germline V gene encodes CDR1 MGHRA and CDR2 YSYEKL. Germline trimming cut 4 bases from V and 1 base from J; bases unmatched to any gene: 16. Here the CDR3 reads CASSPLPGGTASSNQPQHF. CDR3 DNA: TGCGCCAGCAGCCCGCTCCCGGGGGGGACAGCGTCCAGCAATCAGCCCCAGCATTTT.

This clone was recorded a few times. The rearrangement joins TRBV18 to TRBJ2-1; TRBD2 aligns across 9 bases. Looked up from germline, CDR1 is KGHSH and CDR2 is LQKENI. CDR3 length: 16 amino acids. The trim removed 6 bases at V and 0 bases at J, leaving 6 bases unmatched. The CDR3 here is CASSSLAGRSYNEQFF. The CDR3 DNA sequence: TGTGCCAGCTCGAGCCTAGCGGGACGCTCCTACAATGAGCAGTTCTTC.

There are a few counts of this clone. The rearrangement uses TRBV30 and TRBJ1-1; no clear D. Germline-derived CDR1 and CDR2 are GTSNPN and SVGIG (reference sequence). The CDR3 totals 13 residues. Trimming pared 2 bases from V and 4 bases from J, leaving 11 bases between. The CDR3 protein is CAWSRNGGTEAFF. CDR3 nucleotides: TGTGCCTGGAGTCGAAACGGCGGCACTGAAGCTTTCTTT.

V and J are TRBV5-1 and TRBJ1-5; TRBD1 aligns across 11 bases. CDR3 size: 16 residues. The germline gives CDR1 SGHRS, CDR2 YFSETQ. The V gene end was trimmed by 4 bases and the J gene end by 5 bases; junction bases not matched to a gene: 8. The CDR3 DNA sequence: TGCGCCAGCAGCCCCGGACAGGGGGCGCTGGATCAGCCCCAGCATTTT. Translation gives CASSPGQGALDQPQHF.

This chain connects TRBV12-5 to TRBJ2-2; TRBD2 aligns across 7 bases. CDR3 size: 16 residues. Per the germline V gene, CDR1 is LGHNT and CDR2 is FRNRAP. With V trimmed by 5 bases and J by 6 bases, 12 bases remained unmatched. The chain's CDR3 is CASGPVVGGTAGELFF. The CDR3 nucleotides are TGTGCTAGTGGTCCCGTAGTGGGGGGGACGGCCGGGGAGCTGTTTTTT.

This clone was seen a handful of times. This chain connects TRBV6-1 to TRBJ2-7; a possible D gene is TRBD1 (5 bases). With 3 bases removed from V and 3 bases from J, the gap between germline ends came to 12 bases. The CDR3 has 14 residues. CDR1 MNHNS and CDR2 SASEGT come from the germline V gene. CDR3 nucleotides: TGTGCCAGCAGTGATCCCTTAGGGGACTACGAGCAGTACTTC. It codes for CASSDPLGDYEQYF.

Here the CDR3 reads CASSRGQGNYGYTF. In nucleotides, the CDR3 is TGTGCCAGCAGCCGAGGACAGGGGAACTATGGCTACACCTTC. This chain joins TRBV5-6 and TRBJ1-2, with TRBD1 identical over 9 bases. CDR1 and CDR2 (germline): SGHDT, YYEEEE. There are 14 residues in the CDR3. V was clipped by 4 bases and J by 2 bases; unmatched bases: 3.

This clone appeared many times. The CDR3 carries no conserved terminal phenylalanine or tryptophan, so it likely arises from a read error. It is unclear where the CDR3 begins or ends on the DNA, so no DNA is shown, and the CDR3 is as TCRdb lists it. The chain uses TRBV20-1 and TRBJ2-3; the table assigns TRBD1, which was not confirmed against the DNA. The CDR3 adds up to 11 amino acids, both ends counted. Germline assignment: CDR1 DFQATT and CDR2 SNEGSKA (reference sequence). The CDR3 reads CSAYGTGDYLY.

This sequence joins TRBV5-1 and TRBJ1-1, with D possibly being TRBD1 (5 bases). There are 16 residues in the CDR3. V was clipped by 1 base and J by 1 base, with 14 bases between them. Germline loops: CDR1 SGHRS, CDR2 YFSETQ. CDR3 loop: CASSLPEQARNTEAFF. In DNA form, the CDR3 reads TGCGCCAGCAGCTTGCCCGAACAGGCCCGGAACACTGAAGCTTTCTTT.

This clone was observed a handful of times. The chain couples TRBV6-6 to TRBJ2-1, with TRBD1 matching 9 bases. This CDR3 contains 14 residues. The germline CDR1 and CDR2 sequences are MNHNY and SVGAGI (reference sequence). J lost 9 bases, V lost 4 bases, and 7 bases had no gene match. CDR3 sequence: CASSWGTGRLEQFF. DNA for the CDR3: TGTGCCAGCAGTTGGGGGACAGGGCGTCTTGAGCAGTTCTTC.

The sample holds a few counts of this clone. J is TRBJ2-1 and V is TRBV5-1; TRBD2 matches at 12 bases. J gave up 3 bases and V 4 bases, and 8 bases lay outside the gene matches. Germline loops: CDR1 SGHRS, CDR2 YFSETQ. This CDR3 region has 17 residues. The CDR3 DNA sequence: TGCGCCAGCAGCATGACTAGCGGGGGTCCCTTCTACAATGAGCAGTTCTTC. Translated, it gives CASSMTSGGPFYNEQFF.